The sequence of this T cell receptor beta chain was determined in a study of T cell responses to AZD1222 COVID-19 vaccine. The overall study: Second-dose recipients at about 4 or about 12 weeks were treated as one pooled group.

As regards this clone: Its antigen is still unknown.

The V end lost 0 bases, the J end lost 8 bases, and 11 bases lay between the germline ends. Germline V gene lookup returns CDR1 MNHEY and CDR2 SMNVEV (reference sequence). This CDR3 is built from 15 residues. Clones were sequenced by immunoSEQ multiplex PCR, and TCRdb holds only the in-frame ones, with some missing. This table has some 130,000 clones, approximately 91% appearing once. Study-level results: Baseline seropositivity characterized only a handful of AZD1222 recipients. Donors, mostly white British, included more females; clonal diversity was possibly underestimated. Repertoire sampling happened only post peak T cell response.

V gene TRBV27 combines with J gene TRBJ1-6; D not certain. Sequences were derived from peripheral blood, sampled on day 0 of AZD1222 vaccination. This sequence originates from an adult in good health. This CDR3 reads CASSLSRASHSPLHF. The CDR3 DNA follows: TGTGCCAGCAGTTTATCGCGGGCATCTCATTCACCCCTCCACTTT.